This T cell receptor (beta chain) was sequenced for a study of tumor and adjacent non-tumor tissue in lung cancer. Study details: Histology: 12 adenocarcinoma, a couple of squamous cell carcinoma, 1 small cell lung cancer. The study's findings and limits: Tumor repertoires had a smaller top 100 clone share than normal lung. Compared with tumor, normal lung showed significantly lower TCR diversity. Shorter survival was associated with higher TCR diversity in tumors.

Details on this clonotype: No antigen is known for it. One end of the junction is discordant with germline, which a read error may explain.

RNA was extracted from bulk tissue without any cell sorting. The normal lung tissue was taken more than 3 cm from the tumor edge. TCRbeta libraries were built with three rounds of nested PCR, modified from ARM-PCR. TCRdb itself ran the multiplex PCR reads through MiXCR, one entry per CDR3 protein. The data show over 40,000 distinct CDR3 sequences, 60% to 70% seen once. The TCR comes from a middle-aged woman with non-small cell lung cancer. Sequenced input: distant non-tumor lung tissue.

The CDR3 DNA is TGTGCCAGCAGTAGGGCAGGGGGCGCCAAGCAGTATTTC. Residues: CASSRAGGAKQYF. The V gene is TRBV6-6, the J gene TRBJ2-7; TRBD1 matches 8 bases. CDR3 length: 13 amino acids. CDR1 and CDR2 (germline): MNHNY, SVGAGI (reference sequence).